This TCR beta chain was identified during a study of T-cell reconstitution after alpha-beta-depleted transplantation in children. CDR1 is SGHTA and CDR2 is FQGNSA in the germline V gene. The CDR3 totals 16 residues. V lost 5 bases, J lost 10 bases, and 23 bases lay in between. This clonotype was detected many times. A library of TCRbeta sequences, prepared with unique molecular identifiers, was generated. A single record per CDR3 protein comes from TCRdb applying MiXCR to the PCR reads. The sample gives hundreds of thousands of distinct CDR3 sequences, 16% of which show up once; 0.85% to 1.3% is in the top ten.

The chain couples TRBV7-2 to TRBJ1-4; D may be TRBD1 (5 bases). The sequence was obtained from a human donor who donated a stem cell graft to a child with acute myeloid leukemia. The input for sequencing was PBMCs from the stem cell graft donor, taken from the stem cell graft. DNA for the CDR3: TGTGCCAGCAGCCCCCCGTACCCGGTCGGGGGGGGAAAACTGTTTTTT. Protein product: CASSPPYPVGGGKLFF.